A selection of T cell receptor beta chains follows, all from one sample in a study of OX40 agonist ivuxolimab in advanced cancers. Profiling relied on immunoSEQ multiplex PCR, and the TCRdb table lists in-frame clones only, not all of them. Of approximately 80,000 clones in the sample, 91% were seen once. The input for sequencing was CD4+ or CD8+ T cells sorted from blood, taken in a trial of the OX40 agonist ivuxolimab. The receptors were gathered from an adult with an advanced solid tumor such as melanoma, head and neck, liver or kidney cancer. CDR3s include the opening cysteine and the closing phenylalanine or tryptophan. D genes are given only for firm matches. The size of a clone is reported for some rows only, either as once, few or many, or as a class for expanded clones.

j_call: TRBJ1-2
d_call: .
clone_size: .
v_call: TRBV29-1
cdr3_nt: TGCAGCGTGGCCTCGGGTGGCTACACCTTC
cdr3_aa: CSVASGGYTF

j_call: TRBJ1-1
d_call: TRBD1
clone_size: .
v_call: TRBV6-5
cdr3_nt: TGTGCCAGCAGTACAACAGGGGAGGTCACTGAAGCTTTCTTT
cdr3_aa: CASSTTGEVTEAFF

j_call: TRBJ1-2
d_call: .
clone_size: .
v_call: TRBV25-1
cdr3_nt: TGTGCCAGCAGTGAGCAAGGAAACTATGGCTACACCTTC
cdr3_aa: CASSEQGNYGYTF

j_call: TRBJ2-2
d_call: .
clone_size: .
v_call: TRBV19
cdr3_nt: TGTGCCAGTAGTATATGGGGCAGCACCGGGGAGCTGTTTTTT
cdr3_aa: CASSIWGSTGELFF

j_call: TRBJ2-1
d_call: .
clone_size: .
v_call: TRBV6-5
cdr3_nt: TGTGCCAGCAGTTACGGGGGGCCCTACAATGAGCAGTTCTTC
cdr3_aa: CASSYGGPYNEQFF

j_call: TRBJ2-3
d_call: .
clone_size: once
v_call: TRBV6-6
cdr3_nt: TGTGCCAGCAGATTGACAGATACGCAGTATTTT
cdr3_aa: CASRLTDTQYF

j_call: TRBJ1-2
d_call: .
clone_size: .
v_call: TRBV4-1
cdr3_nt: TGCGCCAGCAGCCAAGAAGGAGGGCTAGCCTATGGCTACACCTTC
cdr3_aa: CASSQEGGLAYGYTF

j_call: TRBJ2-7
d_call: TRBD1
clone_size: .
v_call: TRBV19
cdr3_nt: TGTGCCAGTAGTGCGGGGACAGGTCCTATTTACGAGCAGTACTTC
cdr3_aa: CASSAGTGPIYEQYF

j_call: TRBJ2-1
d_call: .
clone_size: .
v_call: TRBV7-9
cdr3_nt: TGTGCCAGCAGATCAAGTAGCAATGAGCAGTTCTTC
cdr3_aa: CASRSSSNEQFF

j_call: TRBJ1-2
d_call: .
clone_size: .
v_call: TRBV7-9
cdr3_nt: TGTGCCAGCAGCTTCAAACGGAACTATGGCTACACCTTC
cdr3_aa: CASSFKRNYGYTF

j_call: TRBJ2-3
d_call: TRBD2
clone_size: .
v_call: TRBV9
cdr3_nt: TGTGCCAGCAGCGTAGGTGGGCGCGGGGGGGCCGCAGATACGCAGTATTTT
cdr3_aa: CASSVGGRGGAADTQYF

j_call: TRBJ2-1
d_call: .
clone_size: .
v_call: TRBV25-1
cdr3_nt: TGTGCCAGCAGTGGAACGGGACTGATCCAGTTCTTC
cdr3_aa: CASSGTGLIQFF

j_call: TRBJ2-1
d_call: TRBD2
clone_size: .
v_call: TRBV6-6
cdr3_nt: TGTGCCAGCAGTTCTAGCGGGGGGTCCTACAATGAGCAGTTCTTC
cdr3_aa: CASSSSGGSYNEQFF

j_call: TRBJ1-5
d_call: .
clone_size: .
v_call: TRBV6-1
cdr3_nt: TGTGCCAGCAGTGAATTCTATTTGGGGTCTGGTCAGCCCCAGCATTTT
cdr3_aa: CASSEFYLGSGQPQHF

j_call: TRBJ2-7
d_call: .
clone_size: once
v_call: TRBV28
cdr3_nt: TGTGCCAGCAGTTTGCCTGGGACACCGGTTTCGGGCTCCTACGAGCAGTACTTC
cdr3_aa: CASSLPGTPVSGSYEQYF

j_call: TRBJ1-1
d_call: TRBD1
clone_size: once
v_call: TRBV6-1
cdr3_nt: TGTGCCAGCCAGGGACAGGCGGCGGTTGACACTGAAGCTTTCTTT
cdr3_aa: CASQGQAAVDTEAFF

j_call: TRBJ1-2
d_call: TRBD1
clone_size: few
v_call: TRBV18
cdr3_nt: TGTGCCAGCCTTCCGGGACAGGGCTATGGCTACACCTTC
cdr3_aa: CASLPGQGYGYTF

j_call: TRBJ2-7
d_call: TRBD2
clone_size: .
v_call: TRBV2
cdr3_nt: TGTGCCAGCAGTCACTTAATCGGACTAGCGGGGAAGCAGTGCTTC
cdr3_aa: CASSHLIGLAGKQCF

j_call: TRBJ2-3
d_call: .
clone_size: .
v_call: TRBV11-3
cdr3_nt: TGTGCCAGCAGCTTAGTACGGGGCACAGATACGCAGTATTTT
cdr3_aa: CASSLVRGTDTQYF

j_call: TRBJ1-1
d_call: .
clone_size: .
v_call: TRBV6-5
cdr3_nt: TGTGCCAGCAGCCTCGGGCAGAACACTGAAGCTTTCTTT
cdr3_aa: CASSLGQNTEAFF

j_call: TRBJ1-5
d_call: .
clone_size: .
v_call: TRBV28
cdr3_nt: TGTGCCAGCAGTCCTTATGGGGCCTCTAATCAGCCCCAGCATTTT
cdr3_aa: CASSPYGASNQPQHF

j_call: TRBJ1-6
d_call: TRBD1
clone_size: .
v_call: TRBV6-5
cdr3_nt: TGTGCCAGCAGTTACCAGGGGGGAGATATCCACTTT
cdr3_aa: CASSYQGGDIHF

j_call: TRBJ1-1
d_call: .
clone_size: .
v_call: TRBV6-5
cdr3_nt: TGTGCCAGCAGTTACTCGTCAGGCCTGGAGGCTTTCTTT
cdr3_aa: CASSYSSGLEAFF

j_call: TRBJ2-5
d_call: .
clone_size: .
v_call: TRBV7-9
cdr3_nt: TGTGCCAGCAGCTACCCCACCGGGACGATTATAGGGGAGACCCAGTACTTC
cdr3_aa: CASSYPTGTIIGETQYF

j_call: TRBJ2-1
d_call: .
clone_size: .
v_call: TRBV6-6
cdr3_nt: TGTGCCAGCAGTTACGGACAGTGGTTGCAGTTCTTC
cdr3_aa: CASSYGQWLQFF

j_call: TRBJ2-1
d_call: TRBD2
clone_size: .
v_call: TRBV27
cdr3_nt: TGTGCCAGCAGTGCGGGGACTAGCGGGAACAATGAGCAGTTCTTC
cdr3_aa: CASSAGTSGNNEQFF

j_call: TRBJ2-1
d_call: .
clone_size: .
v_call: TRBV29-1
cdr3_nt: TGCAGCGTTGAAAGTTACTTCTCCTACAATGAGCAGTTCTTC
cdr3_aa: CSVESYFSYNEQFF

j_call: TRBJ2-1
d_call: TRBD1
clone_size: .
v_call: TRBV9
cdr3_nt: TGTGCCAGCAGCGTAGTTTGGGACAGGGGGCGGAATGAGCAGTTCTTC
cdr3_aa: CASSVVWDRGRNEQFF

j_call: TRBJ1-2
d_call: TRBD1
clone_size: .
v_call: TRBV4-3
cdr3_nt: TGCGCCAGCAGCCAAGATACCGGGACAGACTATGGCTACACCTTC
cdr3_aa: CASSQDTGTDYGYTF

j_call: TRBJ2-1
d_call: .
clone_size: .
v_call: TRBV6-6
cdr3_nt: TGTGCCAGCAGTTTCACTAGCTGGGGTGAGCAGTTCTTC
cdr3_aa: CASSFTSWGEQFF

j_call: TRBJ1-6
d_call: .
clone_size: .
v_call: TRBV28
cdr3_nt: TGTGCCAGCAGTTTTACCTATAATTCACCCCTCCACTTT
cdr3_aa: CASSFTYNSPLHF

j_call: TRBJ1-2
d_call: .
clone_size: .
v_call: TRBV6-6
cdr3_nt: TGTGCCAGCAGTCCTATAGGTAGCGGCTACACCTTC
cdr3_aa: CASSPIGSGYTF

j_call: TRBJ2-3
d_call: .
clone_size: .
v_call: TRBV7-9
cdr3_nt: TGTGCCAGCAGCTTAGCATCAGATACGCAGTATTTT
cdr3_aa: CASSLASDTQYF

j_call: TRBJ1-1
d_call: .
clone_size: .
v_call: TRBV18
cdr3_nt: TGTGCCAGCTCACCCAGGGTGTGGACTGAAGCTTTCTTT
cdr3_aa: CASSPRVWTEAFF

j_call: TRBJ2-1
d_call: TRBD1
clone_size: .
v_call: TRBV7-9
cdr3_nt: TGTGCCAGCAGCCAGCGGGACAGGGTCAATGAGCAGTTCTTC
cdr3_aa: CASSQRDRVNEQFF

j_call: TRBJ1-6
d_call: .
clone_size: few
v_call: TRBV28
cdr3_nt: TGTGCCAGCAGCTTTGGGGGACATAATTCACCCCTCCACTTT
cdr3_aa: CASSFGGHNSPLHF

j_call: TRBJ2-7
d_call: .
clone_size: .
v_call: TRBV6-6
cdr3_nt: TGTGCCAGCAGTTACGCGGGGGCCGGGTACGAGCAGTACTTC
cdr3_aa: CASSYAGAGYEQYF

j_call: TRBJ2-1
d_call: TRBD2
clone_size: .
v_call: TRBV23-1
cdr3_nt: TGCGCCAGCAGTCAATCGCCTACTAGCGATGGGGAGCAGTTCTTC
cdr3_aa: CASSQSPTSDGEQFF

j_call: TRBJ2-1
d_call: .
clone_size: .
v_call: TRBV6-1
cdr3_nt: TGTGCCAGCAGTCCTATTGCGGCGGAGCAGTTCTTC
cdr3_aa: CASSPIAAEQFF

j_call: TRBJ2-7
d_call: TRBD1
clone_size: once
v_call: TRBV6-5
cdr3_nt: TGTGCCAGCAGTTACTCGACAGGGACCAACTCCTACGAGCAGTACTTC
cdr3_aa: CASSYSTGTNSYEQYF

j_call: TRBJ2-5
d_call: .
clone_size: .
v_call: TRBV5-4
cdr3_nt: TGTGCCAGCAGTAATGAAGAGACCCAGTACTTC
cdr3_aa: CASSNEETQYF

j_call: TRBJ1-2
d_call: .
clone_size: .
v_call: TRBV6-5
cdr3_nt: TGTGCCAGCAGTTTCGGACAGAACTATGGCTACACCTTC
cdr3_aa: CASSFGQNYGYTF

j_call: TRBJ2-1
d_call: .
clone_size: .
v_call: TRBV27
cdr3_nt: TGTGCCAGCAGCCCAAACTTCTACAATGAGCAGTTCTTC
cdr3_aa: CASSPNFYNEQFF

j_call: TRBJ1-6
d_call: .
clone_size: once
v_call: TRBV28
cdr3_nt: TGTGCCAGCAGTTTAACCCGGGCCGCCAGGCGGGGTTCACCCCTCCACTTT
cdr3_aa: CASSLTRAARRGSPLHF

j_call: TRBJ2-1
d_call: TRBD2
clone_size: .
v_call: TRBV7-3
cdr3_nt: TGTGCCAGCAGCTTAGTGGGCGGGGGAGATTACAATGAGCAGTTCTTC
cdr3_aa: CASSLVGGGDYNEQFF

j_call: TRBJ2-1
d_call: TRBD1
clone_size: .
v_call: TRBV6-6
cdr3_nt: TGTGCCAGCAGTTACCAGGGGGCGAGGAATGAGCAGTTCTTC
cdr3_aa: CASSYQGARNEQFF

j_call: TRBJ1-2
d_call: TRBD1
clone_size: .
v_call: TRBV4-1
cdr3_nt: TGCGCCAGCAGCCAAACCGGGACAGGGGGGAGCTATGGCTACACCTTC
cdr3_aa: CASSQTGTGGSYGYTF

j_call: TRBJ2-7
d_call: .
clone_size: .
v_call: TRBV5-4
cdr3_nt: TGTGCCAGCAGCCCGGACAAGGGGGAGCAGTACTTC
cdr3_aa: CASSPDKGEQYF

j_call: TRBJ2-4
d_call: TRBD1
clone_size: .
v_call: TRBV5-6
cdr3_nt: TGTGCCAGCAGCTTGGACGGTGAGGGGGCCGAGAACATTCAGTACTTC
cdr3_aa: CASSLDGEGAENIQYF

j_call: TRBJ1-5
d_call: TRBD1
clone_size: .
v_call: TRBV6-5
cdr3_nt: TGTGCCAGCAGTCAACAGGGGAATCAGCCCCAGCATTTT
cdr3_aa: CASSQQGNQPQHF

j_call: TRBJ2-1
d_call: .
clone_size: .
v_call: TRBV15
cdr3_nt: TGTGCCACCAGCAGAGATCATGGAGGGTCCTACAATGAGCAGTTCTTC
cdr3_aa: CATSRDHGGSYNEQFF

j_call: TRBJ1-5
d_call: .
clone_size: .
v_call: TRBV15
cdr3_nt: TGTGCCACCAGCAGAGTGCAGGAGGGCTATCAGCCCCAGCATTTT
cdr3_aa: CATSRVQEGYQPQHF

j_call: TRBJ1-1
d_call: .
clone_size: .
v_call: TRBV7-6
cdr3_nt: TGTGCCAGCAGCTTAGGGAGAGAAACTGAAGCTTTCTTT
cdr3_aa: CASSLGRETEAFF

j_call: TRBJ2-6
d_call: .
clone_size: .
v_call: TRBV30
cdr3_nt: TGTGCCTGGAGTGCTGGGGCCAACGTCCTGACTTTC
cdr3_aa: CAWSAGANVLTF

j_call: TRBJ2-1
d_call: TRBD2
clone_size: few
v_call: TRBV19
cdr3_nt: TGTGCCAGTATGTTCCGGGGGTCTTTGCTAATGACTAGCGGGGGTCAGCAGTTCTTC
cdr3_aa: CASMFRGSLLMTSGGQQFF

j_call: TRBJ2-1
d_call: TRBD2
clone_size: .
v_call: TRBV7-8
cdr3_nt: TGTGCCAGCAGCCTGGTGGGAGGACTAGCCCCCTACAATGAGCAGTTCTTC
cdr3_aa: CASSLVGGLAPYNEQFF

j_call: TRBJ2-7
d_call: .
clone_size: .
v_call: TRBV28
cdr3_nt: TGTGCCAGCAGTTTCGGCTTCTCCTACGAGCAGTACTTC
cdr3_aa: CASSFGFSYEQYF

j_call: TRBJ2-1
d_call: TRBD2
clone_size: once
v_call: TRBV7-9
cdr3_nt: TGTGCCAGCAAAGCGGGAGTAGGTAATGAGCAGTTCTTC
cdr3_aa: CASKAGVGNEQFF